This is a list of T cell receptor beta chains from one sample in a study of beta chain features in type 1 diabetes. Using immunoSEQ multiplex PCR, the repertoire was profiled, and TCRdb retains in-frame clones only, with some absent. The repertoire holds 150,000 or so clones, with around 51% as singletons. Source material: Tregs from blood. All receptors derive from a man aged 18 to 35 in good health. The CDR3 runs from the conserved cysteine through the conserved F or W. D genes are given only for firm matches. The size entry is marked missing in some rows and otherwise reads once, few, many or a size class.

j_call v_call cdr3_length d_call clone_size cdr3_nt cdr3_aa
TRBJ2-6 TRBV5-1 18 . . TGCGCCAGCAGCCCCAGGATGGGGGGAGGCTCTGGGGCCAACGTCCTGACTTTC CASSPRMGGGSGANVLTF
TRBJ1-6 TRBV7-6 21 TRBD1 . TGTGCCAGCAGCTCTTCGGGCTTCTTCGGGACAGGGGGCTTAGTTAATTCACCCCTCCACTTT CASSSSGFFGTGGLVNSPLHF
TRBJ2-7 TRBV10-3 14 TRBD2 once TGTGCCATCAGTAGGGGACTAGCGGGATCGGGTACGTACTTC CAISRGLAGSGTYF
TRBJ2-7 TRBV5-1 16 TRBD2 . TGCGCCAGCAGCCACAGGACTAGCGGGAGCTCCTACGAGCAGTACTTC CASSHRTSGSSYEQYF
TRBJ1-2 TRBV2 13 TRBD1 . TGTGCCAGCAGTGTGCGGCAGGGGGCTAGTTACACCTTC CASSVRQGASYTF
TRBJ2-1 TRBV5-1 17 TRBD2 . TGCGCCAGCAGCGGGCTAGCGGGAGGAGTATCCTACAATGAGCAGTTCTTC CASSGLAGGVSYNEQFF
TRBJ1-2 TRBV7-2 17 TRBD1 . TGTGCCAGCAGCTTAGGTCTAGAGACAGGGGGCCGCTATGGCTACACCTTC CASSLGLETGGRYGYTF
TRBJ2-5 TRBV7-2 15 . . TGTGCCAGCAGCTTATATGGCACTCGGAGGGAGACCCAGTACTTC CASSLYGTRRETQYF
TRBJ2-7 TRBV9 16 . . TGTGCCAGCAGCGTAGCTCCGGCAGGGGAACCCTACGAGCAGTACTTC CASSVAPAGEPYEQYF
TRBJ2-7 TRBV6-5 14 . . TGTGCCAGCAGTTACTCGAGGAACTCCTACGAGCAGTACTTC CASSYSRNSYEQYF
TRBJ2-7 TRBV30 15 TRBD1 few TGTGCCGGTAACGGACAGGGGCGATTCTCCTACGAGCAGTACTTC CAGNGQGRFSYEQYF
TRBJ2-3 TRBV6-5 14 . . TGTGCCAGCAGTTACAGGGGTATAGGAGATACGCAGTATTTT CASSYRGIGDTQYF
TRBJ1-1 TRBV6-5 14 TRBD1 . TGTGCCAGCAGTTACTCCGGGACAGGCAGAGGAGCTTTCTTT CASSYSGTGRGAFF
TRBJ1-2 TRBV9 17 . . TGTGCCAGCAGCATAAGATCGGGGACATTATCCGGGTATGGCTACACCTTC CASSIRSGTLSGYGYTF
TRBJ2-1 TRBV10-3 18 TRBD2 . TGTGCCATCAGTTCGACTAGCGGGGGGCCTCTTTCCTACAATGAGCAGTTCTTC CAISSTSGGPLSYNEQFF
TRBJ2-7 TRBV5-1 12 . few TGCGCCAGCAGCCCGCCGGGAAACGAGCAGTACTTC CASSPPGNEQYF
TRBJ1-1 TRBV19 15 . few TGTGCCAGTAGTTCCCCGGGCGGGGCTTTCCCTGAAGCTTTCTTT CASSSPGGAFPEAFF
TRBJ1-2 TRBV6-6 13 . . TGTGCCAGCAGATCCTCAGGGGACTATGGCTACACCTTC CASRSSGDYGYTF
TRBJ1-2 TRBV28 16 TRBD1 few TGTGCCAGCAGCTTAGACTCCGGACAGGGCTTTGGAGGCTACACCTTC CASSLDSGQGFGGYTF
TRBJ2-3 TRBV4-2 16 . few TGTGCCAGCAGCCAAGAACTCCAGGGGGGTTTGAATACGCAGTATTTT CASSQELQGGLNTQYF
TRBJ2-3 TRBV28 14 TRBD2 few TGTGCCAGCAGTTTTAGACGGGGGGCAGATACGCAGTATTTT CASSFRRGADTQYF
TRBJ2-1 TRBV4-3 18 TRBD2 few TGCGCCAGCAGCCAAGATTGGCGTAGCGGGAGGGCCTACAATGAGCAGTTCTTC CASSQDWRSGRAYNEQFF
TRBJ2-7 TRBV30 17 . . TGTGCCTGGAGTTATCCGCTTGGGCGAGCAAGCTCCTACGAGCAGTACTTC CAWSYPLGRASSYEQYF
TRBJ1-1 TRBV5-4 15 TRBD1 . TGTGCCAGCAGCTTACACAGGGGTCAGAACACTGAAGCTTTCTTT CASSLHRGQNTEAFF
TRBJ2-5 TRBV11-2 13 TRBD2 . TGTGCCAGCAGCTTGGGACTAGCAGAGACCCAGTACTTC CASSLGLAETQYF
TRBJ1-3 TRBV19 15 . . TGTGCCACCGTCAAGGAAAGGGGGTCTGGAAACACCATATATTTT CATVKERGSGNTIYF
TRBJ2-1 TRBV28 14 TRBD2 few TGTGCCAGCAGCAGACCGGGACTAGCGGGAAGGCAGTTCTTC CASSRPGLAGRQFF
TRBJ2-7 TRBV18 14 TRBD2 . TGTGCCAGCTCACCACCGGCGGGAGGGAACGAGCAGTACTTC CASSPPAGGNEQYF
TRBJ2-1 TRBV18 14 . . TGTGCCAGCTCACCACCTACAGCCTACAATGAGCAGTTCTTC CASSPPTAYNEQFF
TRBJ1-1 TRBV7-3 13 . few TGTGCCAGCAGCTTACGGTCGAACACTGAAGCTTTCTTT CASSLRSNTEAFF
TRBJ2-3 TRBV27 13 TRBD2 . TGTGCCAGCAGAGGACTAGCGGGAAATACGCAGTATTTT CASRGLAGNTQYF
TRBJ2-7 TRBV5-4 16 TRBD2 . TGTGCCAGCAGCCGGGGACTAGCGGGGGGGTGGTACGAGCAGTACTTC CASSRGLAGGWYEQYF
TRBJ1-5 TRBV18 15 . . TGTGCCAGCTCACCAGACGGACAGCTCAATCAGCCCCAGCATTTT CASSPDGQLNQPQHF
TRBJ1-1 TRBV9 15 . . TGTGCCAGCAGCGTAGAGGGCAGGGTCGCCACTGAAGCTTTCTTT CASSVEGRVATEAFF
TRBJ2-5 TRBV7-2 12 . few TGTGCCAGCAGCCTACTCCTGAGGACCCAGTACTTC CASSLLLRTQYF
TRBJ2-7 TRBV7-2 14 . . TGTGCCAGCAGGGGGCTGGGGCTTAAAAACGAGCAGTACTTC CASRGLGLKNEQYF
TRBJ1-4 TRBV25-1 13 . few TGTGCCAGCACCGGAGCGGGGAATGAAAAACTGTTTTTT CASTGAGNEKLFF
TRBJ2-3 TRBV28 12 . few TGTGCCAGCAGAGTCCGAGGAGATACGCAGTATTTT CASRVRGDTQYF
TRBJ2-7 TRBV9 16 . . TGTGCCAGCAGCCGGAGCCAGGGAGGTGGTACCTACGAGCAGTACTTC CASSRSQGGGTYEQYF
TRBJ2-7 TRBV29-1 14 TRBD2 . TGCAGCGCGAAACTGAGGACTAGTTCTTACGAGCAGTACTTC CSAKLRTSSYEQYF
TRBJ2-7 TRBV30 13 . . TGTGCCTGGAGTGTACGGGTGGATCTTGGGCAGTACTTC CAWSVRVDLGQYF
TRBJ1-2 TRBV19 12 TRBD1 . TGTGCCAGTACTGGGACAGTCTATGGCTACACCTTC CASTGTVYGYTF
TRBJ1-3 TRBV7-2 16 TRBD1 . TGTGCCAGCAGCTACGGGACAGGGGTTTCTGGAAACACCATATATTTT CASSYGTGVSGNTIYF
TRBJ2-5 TRBV5-1 15 . . TGCGCCAGCAGCTTGATGGCGGGACTCCAAGAGACCCAGTACTTC CASSLMAGLQETQYF
TRBJ1-5 TRBV11-2 13 TRBD1 few TGTGCCAGCAGCGAATACAGGGGCCGGCCCCAGCATTTT CASSEYRGRPQHF
TRBJ1-2 TRBV2 14 . . TGTGCCAGCACCCTGAGGGGACTACGGCTTGGCTACACCTTC CASTLRGLRLGYTF
TRBJ1-1 TRBV21-1 13 . . TGTGCCAGCAGCAAGGGACATGCCACTGAAGCTTTCTTT CASSKGHATEAFF
TRBJ2-3 TRBV15 16 TRBD2 . TGTGCCACCAGCAGAGGACTAGCGGGATCGGCAGATACGCAGTATTTT CATSRGLAGSADTQYF
TRBJ2-3 TRBV19 13 . few TGTGCCAGTAGTATTCAGGTCACAGATACGCAGTATTTT CASSIQVTDTQYF
TRBJ1-6 TRBV11-1 15 TRBD1 . TGTGCCAGCAGCTTAAGGGGACAGGGGGTTTCACCCCTCCACTTT CASSLRGQGVSPLHF
TRBJ2-5 TRBV7-2 13 . once TGTGCCAGCAGCCGCCTACGGGGGGAGACCCAGTACTTC CASSRLRGETQYF
TRBJ2-5 TRBV7-2 17 TRBD2 once TGTGCCAGCAGCTTGAAGTTTGCGGGAGGGAACCAAGAGACCCAGTACTTC CASSLKFAGGNQETQYF
TRBJ2-2 TRBV7-2 19 TRBD2 few TGTGCCAGCAGCTTATTCAGGGCTAGCGGGAGGGCCGATCCCGGGGAGCTGTTTTTT CASSLFRASGRADPGELFF
TRBJ1-5 TRBV5-6 15 TRBD1 . TGTGCCAGCAGCTTGATCACAGGGGGTCCCGAGCCCCAGCATTTT CASSLITGGPEPQHF
TRBJ2-7 TRBV10-3 15 TRBD1 . TGTGCCATCAGTGACCGGGGACAGGGTTCGTACGAGCAGTACTTC CAISDRGQGSYEQYF
TRBJ2-5 TRBV7-2 12 . . TGTGCCAGCAGCATAGATCTGGAGACCCAGTACTTC CASSIDLETQYF
TRBJ1-5 TRBV10-3 14 TRBD1 . TGTGCCATCAGTGAAGACAGGGGGAACCAGCCCCAGCATTTT CAISEDRGNQPQHF
TRBJ2-7 TRBV27 14 TRBD1 . TGTGCCAGCAGGCCGACAGGGGGTTTCTACGAGCAGTACTTC CASRPTGGFYEQYF
TRBJ2-3 TRBV7-2 15 TRBD2 . TGTGCCAGCAGTCTAGCGGGGGGGCCGAGAGATACGCAGTATTTT CASSLAGGPRDTQYF
TRBJ2-7 TRBV7-6 12 . . TGTGCCAGCAGCTTTCCAGGGCGGGAGCAGTACTTC CASSFPGREQYF